The sequence of this TCR beta chain was determined in a study of T-cell reconstitution after alpha-beta-depleted transplantation in children. Study-wide results and limits: About two months after transplant, alpha-beta T cells reportedly came from several hundred expanded graft clones.

This clonotype was counted a few times. Its antigen is currently unknown. Unique molecular identifiers were built into the TCRbeta library. TCRdb itself ran the PCR reads through MiXCR, one entry per CDR3 protein. Here the sample spans 250,000 to 400,000 distinct CDR3 sequences, approximately 23% being singletons. The CDR3 spans 13 residues. V dropped 9 bases and J dropped 6 bases, with 14 bases sitting between them. CDR1 and CDR2 (germline): KGHDR, SFDVKD. The TCR sequence derives from a male patient under 18 who had a stem cell transplant for acute lymphoblastic leukemia, so the T cells may come from the graft donor. The specimen was PBMCs, mostly from graft donor cells, collected 180 days after TCRalphabeta/CD19-depleted stem cell transplant. The chain links TRBV24-1 to TRBJ1-5; D perhaps matches TRBD1 (6 bases). Here the CDR3 DNA reads TGTGCCACCCAAGAGGGGGGCGGTCAGCCCCAGCATTTT. Translated, it gives CATQEGGGQPQHF.